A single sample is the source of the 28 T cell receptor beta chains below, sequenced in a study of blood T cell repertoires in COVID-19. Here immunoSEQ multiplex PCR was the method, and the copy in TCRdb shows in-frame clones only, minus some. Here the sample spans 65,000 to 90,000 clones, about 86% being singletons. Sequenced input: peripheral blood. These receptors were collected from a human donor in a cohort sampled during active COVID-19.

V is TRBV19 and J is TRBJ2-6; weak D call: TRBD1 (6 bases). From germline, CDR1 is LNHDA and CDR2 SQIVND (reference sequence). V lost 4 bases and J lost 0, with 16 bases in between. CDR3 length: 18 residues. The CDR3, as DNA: TGTGCCAGTAGTAGACAGACAGGAACCGGCTCTGGGGCCAACGTCCTGACTTTC. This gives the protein CASSRQTGTGSGANVLTF.

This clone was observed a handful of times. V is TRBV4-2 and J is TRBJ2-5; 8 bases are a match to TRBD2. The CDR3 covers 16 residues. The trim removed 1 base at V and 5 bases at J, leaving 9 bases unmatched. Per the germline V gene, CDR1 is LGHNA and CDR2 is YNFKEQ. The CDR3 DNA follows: TGTGCCAGCAGCCAAGGCGAACGGGGGGGCCCCGAGACCCAGTACTTC. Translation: CASSQGERGGPETQYF.

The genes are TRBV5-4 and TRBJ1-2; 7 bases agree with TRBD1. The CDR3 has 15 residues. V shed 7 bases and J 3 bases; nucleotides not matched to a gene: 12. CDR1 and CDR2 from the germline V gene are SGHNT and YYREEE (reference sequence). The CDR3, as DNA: TGTGCCAGCCGGGCGGGACAGACGCTGGACTATGGCTACACCTTC. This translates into CASRAGQTLDYGYTF. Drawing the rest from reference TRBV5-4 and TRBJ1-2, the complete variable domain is ETGVTQSPTHLIKTRGQQVTLRCSSQSGHNTVSWYQQALGQGPQFIFQYYREEENGRGNFPPRFSGLQFPNYSSELNVNALELDDSALYLCASRAGQTLDYGYTFGSGTRLTVV.

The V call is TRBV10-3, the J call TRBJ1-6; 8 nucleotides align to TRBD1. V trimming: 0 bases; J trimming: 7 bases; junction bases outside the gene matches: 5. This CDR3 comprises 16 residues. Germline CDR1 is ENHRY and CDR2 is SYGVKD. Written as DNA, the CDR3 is TGTGCCATCAGTGAGTCGAGCGGGACAGGAAATTCACCCCTCCACTTT. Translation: CAISESSGTGNSPLHF.

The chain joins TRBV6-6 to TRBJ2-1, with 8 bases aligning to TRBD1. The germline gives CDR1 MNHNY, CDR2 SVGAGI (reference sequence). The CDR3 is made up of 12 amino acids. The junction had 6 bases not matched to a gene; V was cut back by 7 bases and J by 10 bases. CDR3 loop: CASTAGGWEQFF. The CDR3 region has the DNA TGTGCCAGCACTGCAGGGGGCTGGGAGCAGTTCTTC.

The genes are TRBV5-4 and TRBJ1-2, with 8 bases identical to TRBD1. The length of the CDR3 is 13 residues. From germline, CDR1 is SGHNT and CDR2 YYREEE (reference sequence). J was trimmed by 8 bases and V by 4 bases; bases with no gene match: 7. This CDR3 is CASSVSTGAGYTF. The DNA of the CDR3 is TGTGCCAGCAGCGTTTCGACAGGGGCAGGCTACACCTTC.

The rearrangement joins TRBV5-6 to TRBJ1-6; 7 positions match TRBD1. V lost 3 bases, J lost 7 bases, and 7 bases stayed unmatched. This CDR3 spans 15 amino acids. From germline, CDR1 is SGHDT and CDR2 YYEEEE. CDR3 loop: CASSSMGQYNSPLHF. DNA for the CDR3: TGTGCCAGCAGCTCGATGGGACAGTACAATTCACCCCTCCACTTT.

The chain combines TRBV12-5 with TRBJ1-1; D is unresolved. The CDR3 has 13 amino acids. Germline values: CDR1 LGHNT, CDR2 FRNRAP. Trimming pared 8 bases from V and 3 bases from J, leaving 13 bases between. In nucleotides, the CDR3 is TGTGCTAGTCGCCTAATGGGAGACACTGAAGCTTTCTTT. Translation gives CASRLMGDTEAFF.

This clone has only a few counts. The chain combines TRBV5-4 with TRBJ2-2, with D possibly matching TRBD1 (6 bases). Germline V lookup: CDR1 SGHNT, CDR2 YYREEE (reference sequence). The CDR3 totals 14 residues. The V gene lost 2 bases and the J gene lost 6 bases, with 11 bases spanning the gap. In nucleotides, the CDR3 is TGTGCCAGCAGCTTTTGGACAGTCCCCGGGGAGCTGTTTTTT. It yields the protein CASSFWTVPGELFF.

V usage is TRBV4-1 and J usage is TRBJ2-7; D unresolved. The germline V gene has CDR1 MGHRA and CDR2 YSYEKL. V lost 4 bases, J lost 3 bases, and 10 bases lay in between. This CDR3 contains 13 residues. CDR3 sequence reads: CASSPMPDYEQYF. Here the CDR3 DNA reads TGCGCCAGCAGCCCGATGCCAGACTACGAGCAGTACTTC.

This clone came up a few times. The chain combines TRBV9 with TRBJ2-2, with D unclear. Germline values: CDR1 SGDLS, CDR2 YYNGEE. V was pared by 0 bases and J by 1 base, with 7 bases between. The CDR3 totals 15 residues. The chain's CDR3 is CASSVGTVNTGELFF. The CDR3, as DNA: TGTGCCAGCAGCGTAGGAACAGTGAACACCGGGGAGCTGTTTTTT.

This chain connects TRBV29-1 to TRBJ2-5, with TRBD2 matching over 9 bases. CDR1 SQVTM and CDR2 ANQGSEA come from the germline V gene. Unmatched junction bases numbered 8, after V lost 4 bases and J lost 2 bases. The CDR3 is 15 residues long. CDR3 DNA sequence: TGCAGCGTTGTCCGGAGCGGGGGGAAACAAGAGACCCAGTACTTC. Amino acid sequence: CSVVRSGGKQETQYF.

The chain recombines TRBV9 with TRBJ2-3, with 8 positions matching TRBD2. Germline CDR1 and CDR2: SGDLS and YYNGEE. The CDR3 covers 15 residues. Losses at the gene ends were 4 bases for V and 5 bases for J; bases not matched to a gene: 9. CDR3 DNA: TGTGCCAGCAGCCCCGGTGTAGCGGGGTTAGATACGCAGTATTTT. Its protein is CASSPGVAGLDTQYF. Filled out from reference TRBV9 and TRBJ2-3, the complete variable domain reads DSGVTQTPKHLITATGQRVTLRCSPRSGDLSVYWYQQSLDQGLQFLIQYYNGEERAKGNILERFSAQQFPDLHSELNLSSLELGDSALYFCASSPGVAGLDTQYFGPGTRLTVL.

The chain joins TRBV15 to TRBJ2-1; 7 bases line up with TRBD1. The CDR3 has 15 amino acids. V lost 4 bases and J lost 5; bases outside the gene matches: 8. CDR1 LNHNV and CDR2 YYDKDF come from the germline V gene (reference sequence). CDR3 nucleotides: TGTGCCACCAGCACCCGGACAGGTCCGAACAATGAGCAGTTCTTC. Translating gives CATSTRTGPNNEQFF.

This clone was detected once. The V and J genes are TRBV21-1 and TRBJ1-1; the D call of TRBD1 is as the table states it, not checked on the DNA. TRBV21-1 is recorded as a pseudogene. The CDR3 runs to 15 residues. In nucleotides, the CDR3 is TGTGCCAGCAGCAAAATGGACAGGGCAAACACTGAAGCTTTCTTT. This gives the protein CASSKMDRANTEAFF.

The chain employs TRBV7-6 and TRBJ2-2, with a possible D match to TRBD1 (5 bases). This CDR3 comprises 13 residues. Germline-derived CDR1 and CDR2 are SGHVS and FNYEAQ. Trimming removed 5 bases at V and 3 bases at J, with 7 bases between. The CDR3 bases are TGTGCCAGCAGCACCAGGGACACCGGGGAGCTGTTTTTT. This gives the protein CASSTRDTGELFF.

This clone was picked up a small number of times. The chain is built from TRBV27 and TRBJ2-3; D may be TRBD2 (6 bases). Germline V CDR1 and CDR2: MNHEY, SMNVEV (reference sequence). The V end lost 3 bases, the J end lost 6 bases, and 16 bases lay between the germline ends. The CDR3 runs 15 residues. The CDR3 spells CASSFGDSRPDTQYF. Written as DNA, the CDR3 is TGTGCCAGCAGTTTTGGGGACTCGCGCCCGGATACGCAGTATTTT.

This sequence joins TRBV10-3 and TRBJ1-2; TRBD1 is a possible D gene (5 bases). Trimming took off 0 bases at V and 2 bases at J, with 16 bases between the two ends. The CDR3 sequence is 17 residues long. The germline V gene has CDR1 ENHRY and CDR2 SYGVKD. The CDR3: CAISESRAGNLNYGYTF. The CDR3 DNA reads TGTGCCATCAGTGAGTCGAGAGCAGGGAACCTAAACTATGGCTACACCTTC.

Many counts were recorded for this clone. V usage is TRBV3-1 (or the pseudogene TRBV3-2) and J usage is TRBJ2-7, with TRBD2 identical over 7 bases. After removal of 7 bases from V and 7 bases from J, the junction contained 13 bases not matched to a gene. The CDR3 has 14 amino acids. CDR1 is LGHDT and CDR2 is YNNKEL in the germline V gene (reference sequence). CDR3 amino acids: CASKPRGGGWEQYF. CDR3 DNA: TGTGCCAGCAAGCCCAGAGGCGGGGGATGGGAGCAGTACTTC.

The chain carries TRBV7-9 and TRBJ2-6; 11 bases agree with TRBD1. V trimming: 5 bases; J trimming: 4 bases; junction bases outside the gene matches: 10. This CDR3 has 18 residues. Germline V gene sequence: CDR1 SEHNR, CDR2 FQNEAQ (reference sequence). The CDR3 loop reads CASSAGQGAVSGANVLTF. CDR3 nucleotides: TGTGCCAGCAGCGCCGGACAGGGGGCGGTAAGCGGGGCCAACGTCCTGACTTTC.

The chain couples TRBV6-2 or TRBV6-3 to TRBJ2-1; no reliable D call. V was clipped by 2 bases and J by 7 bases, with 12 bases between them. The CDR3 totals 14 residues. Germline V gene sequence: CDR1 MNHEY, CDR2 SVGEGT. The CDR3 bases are TGTGCCAGCAGTTACGTGGGCCCCCTTAATGAGCAGTTCTTC. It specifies CASSYVGPLNEQFF.

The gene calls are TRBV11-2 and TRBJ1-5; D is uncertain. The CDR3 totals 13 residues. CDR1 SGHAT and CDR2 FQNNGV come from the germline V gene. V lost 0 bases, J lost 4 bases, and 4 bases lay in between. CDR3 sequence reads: CASSLDRNQPQHF. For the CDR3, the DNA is TGTGCCAGCAGCTTAGACAGAAATCAGCCCCAGCATTTT.

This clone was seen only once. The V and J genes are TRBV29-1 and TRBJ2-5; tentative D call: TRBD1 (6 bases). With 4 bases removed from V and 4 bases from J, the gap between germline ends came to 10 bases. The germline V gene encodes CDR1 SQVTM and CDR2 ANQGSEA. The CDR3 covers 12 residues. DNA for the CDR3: TGCAGCGTTGTTTCAGGGGCAGAGACCCAGTACTTC. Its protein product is CSVVSGAETQYF.

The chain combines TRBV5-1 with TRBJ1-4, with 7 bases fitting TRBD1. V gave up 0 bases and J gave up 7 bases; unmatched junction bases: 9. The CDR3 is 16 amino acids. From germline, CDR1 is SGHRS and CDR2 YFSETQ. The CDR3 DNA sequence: TGCGCCAGCAGCTTGGGACCGGGACAGACAACTGAAAAACTGTTTTTT. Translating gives CASSLGPGQTTEKLFF.

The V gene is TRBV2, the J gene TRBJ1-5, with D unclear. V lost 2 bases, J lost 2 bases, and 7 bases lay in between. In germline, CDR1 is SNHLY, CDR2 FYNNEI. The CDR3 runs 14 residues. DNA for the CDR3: TGTGCCAGCAGTGAACTTTCTGGCAATCAGCCCCAGCATTTT. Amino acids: CASSELSGNQPQHF.

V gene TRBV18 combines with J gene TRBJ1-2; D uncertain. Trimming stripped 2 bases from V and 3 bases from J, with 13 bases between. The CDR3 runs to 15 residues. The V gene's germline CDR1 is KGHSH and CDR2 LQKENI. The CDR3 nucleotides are TGTGCCAGCTCACCATTAGGCCTGAGCGACTATGGCTACACCTTC. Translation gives CASSPLGLSDYGYTF.

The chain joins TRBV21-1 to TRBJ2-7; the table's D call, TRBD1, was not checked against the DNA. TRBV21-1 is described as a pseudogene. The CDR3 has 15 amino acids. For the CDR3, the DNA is TGTGCCAGCAGCAACGACAGGGGCCTCTCCTACGAGCAGTACTTC. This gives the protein CASSNDRGLSYEQYF.

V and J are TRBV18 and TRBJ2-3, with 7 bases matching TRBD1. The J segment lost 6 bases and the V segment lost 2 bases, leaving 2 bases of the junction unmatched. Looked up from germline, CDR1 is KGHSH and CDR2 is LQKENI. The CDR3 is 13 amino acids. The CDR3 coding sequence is TGTGCCAGCTCACCAGACAGGGTGGATACGCAGTATTTT. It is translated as CASSPDRVDTQYF.